The 21 T cell receptor beta chains in this list originate from one sample, sequenced in a study of blood T cell repertoires in COVID-19. Only in-frame clones appear in the TCRdb table, and some are missing; sequencing was by immunoSEQ multiplex PCR. Of roughly 99,000 clones listed, 70% to 90% are singletons. The specimen was peripheral blood. The receptor source for this set is a man aged 35 to 55 with active or convalescent COVID-19.

The V and J genes are TRBV30 and TRBJ1-1, with D possibly being TRBD1 (6 bases). In germline, CDR1 is GTSNPN, CDR2 SVGIG (reference sequence). CDR3 size: 13 residues. V was trimmed by 6 bases and J by 2 bases, leaving 13 bases between them. The CDR3 protein is CACSGDGNTEAFF. The CDR3 DNA reads TGTGCCTGTTCAGGGGACGGAAACACTGAAGCTTTCTTT.

CDR3 coding DNA: TGCAGCGCTCGGGAGCCCGGGGAGCTGTTTTTT. Protein: CSAREPGELFF. This sequence joins TRBV29-1 and TRBJ2-2; a possible D gene is TRBD2 (6 bases). The CDR3 contains 11 residues. The V end was cut by 7 bases, the J end by 6 bases, with 9 bases between. Germline lookup yields CDR1 SQVTM and CDR2 ANQGSEA.

The chain is built from TRBV10-3 and TRBJ1-1; tentatively, D is TRBD1 (6 bases). V was trimmed by 6 bases and J by 4 bases, leaving 12 bases between them. This CDR3 comprises 13 residues. Germline V gene sequence: CDR1 ENHRY, CDR2 SYGVKD. CDR3 region: CAIRDRTATEAFF. In nucleotides, the CDR3 is TGTGCCATCAGGGACCGGACAGCCACTGAAGCTTTCTTT.

This chain joins TRBV14 and TRBJ2-1; D possibly corresponds to TRBD2 (7 bases). V was trimmed by 4 bases and J by 6 bases, leaving 19 bases between them. The CDR3 contains 16 residues. CDR1 SGHDN and CDR2 FVKESK come from the germline V gene. The CDR3 loop reads CASSRWGGLNSNEQFF. The CDR3 DNA is TGTGCCAGCAGCCGATGGGGGGGGCTGAATTCCAATGAGCAGTTCTTC.

CDR3 residues: CASSYNGVLSYNEQFF. The CDR3 nucleotides read TGTGCCAGCAGTTACAACGGGGTCCTCTCCTACAATGAGCAGTTCTTC. The chain joins TRBV7-6 to TRBJ2-1, with D perhaps TRBD2 (5 bases). The CDR3 loop spans 16 amino acids. Germline V lookup: CDR1 SGHVS, CDR2 FNYEAQ. Trimming shortened V by 6 bases and J by 0 bases, and 15 bases separated the two germline ends.

In this sample, this clone turned up a few times. CDR3 in DNA: TGTGCCAGCAGTTTGCGCACAGGGGAACGCTTTGTCCTGACTTTC. Translation: CASSLRTGERFVLTF. V usage is TRBV28 and J usage is TRBJ2-6; 7 nucleotides line up with TRBD1. J gave up 13 bases and V 3 bases, and 12 bases lay outside the gene matches. The CDR3 spans 15 residues. The germline CDR1 and CDR2 sequences are MDHEN and SYDVKM.

This chain joins TRBV24-1 and TRBJ2-1; TRBD1 aligns across 9 bases. V lost 4 bases, J lost 5 bases, and 8 bases stayed unmatched. The CDR3 runs 16 residues. Germline V lookup: CDR1 KGHDR, CDR2 SFDVKD. The CDR3 nucleotides read TGTGCCACCAGTGACATAGACAGGGGGGGGGACAATGAGCAGTTCTTC. Translating it yields CATSDIDRGGDNEQFF.

This chain connects TRBV4-1 to TRBJ1-4; 7 bases map to TRBD1. J lost 7 bases, V lost 1 base, and 6 bases had no gene match. Germline V CDR1 and CDR2: MGHRA, YSYEKL. The CDR3 totals 15 residues. The CDR3 DNA sequence: TGCGCCAGCAGCCAAGTCGCACCAGGGGGTGAAAAACTGTTTTTT. Encoded protein: CASSQVAPGGEKLFF.

This clone was observed a few times. CDR3 in DNA: TGCAGCGTTGAGCTCTCTAGCGGGTCCTCCTACGAGCAGTACTTC. Protein product: CSVELSSGSSYEQYF. The chain employs TRBV29-1 and TRBJ2-7; 8 nucleotides agree with TRBD2. Germline loops: CDR1 SQVTM, CDR2 ANQGSEA. Germline trimming cut 3 bases from V and 0 bases from J; bases unmatched to any gene: 7. The CDR3 has 15 amino acids.

Details on this clone: The identical CDR3 is also encoded by other nucleotide sequences in the sample. The chain links TRBV30 to TRBJ1-1; weak D call: TRBD1 (6 bases). The V end lost 2 bases, the J end lost 5 bases, and 12 bases lay between the germline ends. Germline V CDR1 and CDR2: GTSNPN, SVGIG (reference sequence). This CDR3 is 13 amino acids long. CDR3 nucleotide sequence: TGTGCCTGGAGTCGCGGGGGGCGGACTGAAGCTTTCTTT. It codes for CAWSRGGRTEAFF.

This clone was seen a few times. The chain couples TRBV28 to TRBJ2-7; 10 bases align to TRBD2. Losses at the gene ends were 6 bases for V and 6 bases for J; bases not matched to a gene: 14. The CDR3 length is 16 residues. In germline, CDR1 is MDHEN, CDR2 SYDVKM. CDR3 nucleotide sequence: TGTGCCAGCAGCGTGAACGCAGCGGGAGGGCCCTCCGAGCAGTACTTC. Residues: CASSVNAAGGPSEQYF.

The CDR3 region is CASSPGHLSYEQYF. The DNA of the CDR3 is TGTGCCAGCAGTCCGGGACATCTCTCCTACGAGCAGTACTTC. The chain uses TRBV28 and TRBJ2-7; TRBD1 might be the D (6 bases). V was trimmed by 5 bases and J by 0 bases, leaving 11 bases between them. CDR1 is MDHEN, CDR2 SYDVKM, per germline. This CDR3 comprises 14 residues.

V usage is TRBV2 and J usage is TRBJ1-5; maybe TRBD1 (6 bases). The CDR3 length is 15 residues. CDR1 is SNHLY and CDR2 is FYNNEI in the germline V gene. Between the trimmed V and J ends, which lost 6 bases and 7 bases, there was a span of 19 bases. Written as DNA, the CDR3 is TGTGCCAGCAGACAACCGGGACAACTCGAGCAGCCCCAGCATTTT. The encoded protein is CASRQPGQLEQPQHF.

This sequence joins TRBV18 and TRBJ2-7; perhaps TRBD2 as D (5 bases). Trimming stripped 0 bases from V and 7 bases from J, with 13 bases between. The CDR3 sequence is 14 residues long. Germline assignment: CDR1 KGHSH and CDR2 LQKENI. In DNA form, the CDR3 reads TGTGCCAGCTCACCACCGGTCCGGGAAAAGGAGCAGTACTTC. As protein: CASSPPVREKEQYF.

CDR3 sequence reads: CASSQEIRFSGNTIYF. The CDR3 DNA reads as TGCGCCAGCAGCCAAGAAATCAGATTCTCTGGAAACACCATATATTTT. The rearrangement uses TRBV4-3 and TRBJ1-3; D is ambiguous. CDR1 and CDR2 from the germline V gene are LGHNA and YSLEER. The CDR3 has 16 residues. V was clipped by 0 bases and J by 0 bases, with 9 bases between them.

The chain uses TRBV4-1 and TRBJ1-1; 8 bases line up with TRBD1. V lost 6 bases, J lost 5 bases, and 8 bases stayed unmatched. The CDR3 contains 14 residues. Germline CDR1 MGHRA, CDR2 YSYEKL. The CDR3 reads CASRRIQGGTEAFF. For the CDR3, the DNA is TGCGCCAGCAGACGAATACAGGGGGGGACTGAAGCTTTCTTT.

The chain uses TRBV19 and TRBJ1-2; a weak D match, TRBD1 (6 bases). The CDR3 spans 13 residues. The germline V gene encodes CDR1 LNHDA and CDR2 SQIVND (reference sequence). Trimming left V 6 bases short and J 5 bases short, with 13 bases between. For the CDR3, the DNA is TGTGCCAGTAGAACAGGGTTGACTTATGGCTACACCTTC. This codes for CASRTGLTYGYTF.

The rearrangement links TRBV6-5 to TRBJ1-1; possible D gene TRBD1, 5 bases. Deletions cut 3 bases from V and 4 bases from J, with 12 bases between. Per the germline V gene, CDR1 is MNHEY and CDR2 is SVGAGI. The CDR3 runs 14 residues. The CDR3 loop reads CASSYPGLGTEAFF. CDR3 sequence (DNA): TGTGCCAGCAGTTATCCGGGACTAGGCACTGAAGCTTTCTTT.

This chain joins TRBV28 and TRBJ2-5; a possible D gene is TRBD1 (6 bases). V lost 6 bases and J 2 bases, leaving 16 bases between the germline ends. The length of the CDR3 is 15 residues. CDR1 is MDHEN, CDR2 SYDVKM, per germline. The CDR3 protein is CASSPRIGQQETQYF. In DNA form, the CDR3 reads TGTGCCAGCAGCCCTAGAATCGGACAGCAAGAGACCCAGTACTTC.

This rearrangement joins TRBV7-2 to TRBJ2-7, with D perhaps matching TRBD1 (6 bases). Germline assignment: CDR1 SGHTA and CDR2 FQGNSA. The CDR3 spans 15 residues. Between the trimmed V and J ends, which lost 5 bases and 5 bases, there was a span of 19 bases. The CDR3 DNA follows: TGTGCCAGCAGCCCACAGGGTGGGTCTATCCACGAGCAGTACTTC. Translated: CASSPQGGSIHEQYF.

This clone appeared a single time. The rearrangement links TRBV11-3 to TRBJ2-5, with 10 bases that match TRBD2. This CDR3 is built from 16 residues. Germline CDR1 reads SGHNT; CDR2 reads YENEEA. V lost 5 bases to trimming and J lost 0 bases; unmatched junction nucleotides: 6. CDR3 in DNA: TGTGCCAGCAGCATGGGGACTAGCGACCACCAAGAGACCCAGTACTTC. Its protein product is CASSMGTSDHQETQYF.